The TCR beta chain described here comes from a study of blood T cell repertoires in COVID-19. In the study overall: Sample material is recorded as cDNA or gDNA derived from T cells, B-cell-depleted T cells, or PBMCs.

The CDR3 runs to 13 residues. The junction had 6 bases not matched to a gene; V was cut back by 9 bases and J by 8 bases. Germline CDR1 and CDR2: KGHDR and SFDVKD. Assay used: immunoSEQ multiplex PCR; TCRdb lists only in-frame clones, some missing. The repertoire consists of some 76,000 clones, with 86% occurring once and the leading ten covering roughly a sixth. Sequencing was carried out using peripheral blood. This clonotype was obtained from an elderly man in a cohort sampled during active COVID-19. The chain carries TRBV24-1 and TRBJ2-1; the match to TRBD1 covers 10 bases. The CDR3 DNA sequence: TGTGCCACCCTCCGGGACAGGGGCGATGAGCAGTTCTTC. This encodes CATLRDRGDEQFF.